This is a list of T cell receptor beta chains from one sample in a study of blood T cells in healthy people across ages. MiXCR was run by TCRdb on the 5' RACE reads, yielding one entry per CDR3 protein. The sample has about a million distinct CDR3 sequences, about 51% seen once. The sequenced sample consisted of blood. These receptors were collected from an older woman in good health. Both conserved end residues are trimmed from each CDR3. Each record gives: D gene, V gene, J gene, CDR3 protein. The D gene is left open where the match is weak.

TRBD2	TRBV11-2	TRBJ2-7	ASSLSSGTYEQY
.	TRBV25-1	TRBJ2-4	ASSQGYIQY
.	TRBV2	TRBJ2-5	ANSQGRETQY
.	TRBV2	TRBJ2-6	ASSDTRDSGANVLT
.	TRBV7-9	TRBJ1-6	ASSLGAPNNSPLH
.	TRBV10-3	TRBJ2-3	AITERADSTDTQY
.	TRBV7-8	TRBJ2-5	ASSLGPGEDYGTQY
TRBD2	TRBV9	TRBJ2-7	ASSQAGANEQY
.	TRBV5-6	TRBJ1-2	ASSLARPYGYT
TRBD1	TRBV5-6	TRBJ1-5	ASSLRGQGQPQH
.	TRBV28	TRBJ2-7	ASSLRGGTSYEQY
TRBD1	TRBV27	TRBJ1-5	ASMRAGGNNQPQH
.	TRBV28	TRBJ2-7	ASSSIRGPYERY
.	TRBV18	TRBJ1-6	ASSPSWGGSPLH
.	TRBV7-2	TRBJ2-5	ASSLWGSGRGETQY
.	TRBV4-1	.	ASSQDLSSVASREQY
TRBD2	TRBV4-3	TRBJ2-1	ASSQANGRAVEQF
.	TRBV27	TRBJ2-7	ASSYRANTYEQY
.	TRBV6-6	TRBJ1-2	ASSPIGAYGYT
.	TRBV7-2	TRBJ2-5	ASSFGSGSVRETQY
TRBD2	TRBV15	TRBJ2-7	ATSREYVREGSYEQY
TRBD2	TRBV28	TRBJ2-1	ASRGRRETIYNEQF
.	TRBV29-1	TRBJ2-1	SVEDDRASYNNEQF
.	TRBV12-3/TRBV12-4	TRBJ2-2	ASTPNTGELF
.	TRBV2	TRBJ2-5	ASSEDGGPQETQY
TRBD2	TRBV6-2/TRBV6-3	TRBJ2-1	ASSPLAGLNNEQF
.	TRBV6-5	TRBJ2-1	ASRSQPGLAYEQF
.	TRBV3-1	.	ASSQVGDKSGSSYNEQY
.	TRBV21-1	.	ASNRIGGVETQY
.	TRBV27	TRBJ1-4	ASSSGTAPRKLF
.	TRBV19	TRBJ1-2	ASSIGPLRAPRWGRDGYT
.	TRBV29-1	TRBJ2-3	SVQGGLGGRWSTDTQY
.	TRBV25-1	TRBJ1-5	ASSESTGWHQPQH
.	TRBV7-2	TRBJ2-7	ASSVARANEQY
.	TRBV11-2	TRBJ2-2	ASSLALGANTGELF